The T cell receptor (beta chain) described here comes from a study of T cell responses to AZD1222 COVID-19 vaccine. The assay was immunoSEQ multiplex PCR, and TCRdb's table has in-frame clones only and misses some. The profile shows about 200,000 clones, approximately 95% of them singletons. Findings of the study overall: Spike-spanning, vaccine-associated CD4 TCRs were dominant at 160-218 and 743-854. Nearly half of the spike-specific TCRs reportedly recognize variant regions that carry no mutations.

Turning to this clone: Its antigen is not known.

Germline V CDR1 and CDR2: SGDLS, YYNGEE. The V end was cut by 4 bases, the J end by 6 bases, with 13 bases between. This CDR3 comprises 13 residues. The specimen was peripheral blood, collected 28 days after the second AZD1222 dose. J is TRBJ1-1 and V is TRBV9, with D unclear. The source is an adult who received the AZD1222 COVID-19 vaccine. CDR3 sequence (DNA): TGTGCCAGCAGCCGGGGAGGTTTTCCTGAAGCTTTCTTT. This codes for CASSRGGFPEAFF.